This TCR beta chain was profiled in a study of T cell responses to AZD1222 COVID-19 vaccine. Some clones are missing from TCRdb's copy, which holds only in-frame ones; the method was immunoSEQ multiplex PCR. The table includes around 150,000 clones, roughly nine tenths detected once. With V trimmed by 4 bases and J by 5 bases, 7 bases remained unmatched. There are 14 residues in the CDR3. Germline V gene data show CDR1 as MDHEN and CDR2 as SYDVKM. The chain employs TRBV28 and TRBJ1-1, with 7 positions matching TRBD1. The specimen was peripheral blood, collected 28 days after the second AZD1222 dose. This receptor was obtained from an adult who received the AZD1222 COVID-19 vaccine. The CDR3 DNA is TGTGCCAGCAGTTCCCAGGGGGGGAAGACTGAAGCTTTCTTT. It codes for CASSSQGGKTEAFF.